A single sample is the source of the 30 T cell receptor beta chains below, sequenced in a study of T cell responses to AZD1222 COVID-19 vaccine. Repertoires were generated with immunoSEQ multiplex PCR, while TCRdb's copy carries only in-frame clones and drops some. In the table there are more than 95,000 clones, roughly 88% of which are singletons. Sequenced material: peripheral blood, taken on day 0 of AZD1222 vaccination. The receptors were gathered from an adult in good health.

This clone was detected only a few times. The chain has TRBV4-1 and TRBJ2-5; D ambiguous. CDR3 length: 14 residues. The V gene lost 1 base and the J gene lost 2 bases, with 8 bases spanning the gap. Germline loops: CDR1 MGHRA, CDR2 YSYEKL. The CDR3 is CASSQVDGQETQYF. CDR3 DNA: TGCGCCAGCAGCCAAGTGGACGGACAAGAGACCCAGTACTTC.

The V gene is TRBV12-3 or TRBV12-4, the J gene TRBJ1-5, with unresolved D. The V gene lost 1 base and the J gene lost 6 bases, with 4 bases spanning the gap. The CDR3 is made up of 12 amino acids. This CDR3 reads CASSLEPQPQHF. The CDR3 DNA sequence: TGTGCCAGCAGTTTAGAACCTCAGCCCCAGCATTTT.

Here the CDR3 reads CASSPAIAGVVDTQYF. CDR3 sequence (DNA): TGTGCCAGCTCACCGGCAATAGCGGGAGTGGTAGATACGCAGTATTTT. The chain links TRBV18 to TRBJ2-3, with 9 nucleotides matching TRBD2. Germline V gene sequence: CDR1 KGHSH, CDR2 LQKENI. The CDR3 covers 16 residues. V shed 3 bases and J 5 bases; nucleotides not matched to a gene: 9.

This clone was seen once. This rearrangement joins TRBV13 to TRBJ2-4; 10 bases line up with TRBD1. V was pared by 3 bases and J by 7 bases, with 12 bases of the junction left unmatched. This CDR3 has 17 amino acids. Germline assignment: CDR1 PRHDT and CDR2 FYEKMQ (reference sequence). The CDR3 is CASSFGQGGLERNIQYF. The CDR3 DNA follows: TGTGCCAGCAGCTTTGGACAGGGGGGCCTGGAACGGAACATTCAGTACTTC.

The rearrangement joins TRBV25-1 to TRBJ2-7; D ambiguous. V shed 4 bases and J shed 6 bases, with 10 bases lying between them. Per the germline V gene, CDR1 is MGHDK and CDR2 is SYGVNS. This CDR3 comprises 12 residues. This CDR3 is CASSVGTAEQYF. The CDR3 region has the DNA TGTGCCAGCAGTGTGGGTACAGCCGAGCAGTACTTC.

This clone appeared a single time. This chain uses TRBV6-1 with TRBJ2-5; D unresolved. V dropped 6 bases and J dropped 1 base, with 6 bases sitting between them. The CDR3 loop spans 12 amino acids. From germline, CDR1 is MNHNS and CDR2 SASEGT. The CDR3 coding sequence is TGTGCCAGCAGGCCCACCCAAGAGACCCAGTACTTC. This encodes CASRPTQETQYF.

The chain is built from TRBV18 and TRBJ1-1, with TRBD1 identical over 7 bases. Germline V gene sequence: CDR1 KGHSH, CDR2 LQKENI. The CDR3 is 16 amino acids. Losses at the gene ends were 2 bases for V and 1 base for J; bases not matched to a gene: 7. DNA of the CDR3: TGTGCCAGCTCACCATACAGGGGAGGGGAGAACACTGAAGCTTTCTTT. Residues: CASSPYRGGENTEAFF.

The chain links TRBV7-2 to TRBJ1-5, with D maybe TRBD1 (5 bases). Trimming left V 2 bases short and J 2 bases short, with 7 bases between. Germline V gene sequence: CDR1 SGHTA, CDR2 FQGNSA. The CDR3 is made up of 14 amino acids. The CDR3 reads CASSLTGGNQPQHF. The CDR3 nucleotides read TGTGCCAGCAGCTTAACAGGAGGCAATCAGCCCCAGCATTTT.

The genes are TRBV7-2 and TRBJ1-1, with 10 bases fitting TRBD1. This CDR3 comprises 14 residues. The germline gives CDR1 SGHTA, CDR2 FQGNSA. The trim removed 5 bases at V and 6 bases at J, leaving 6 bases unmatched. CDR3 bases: TGTGCCAGCAGCCGGGACAGGGGAAACTCTGAAGCTTTCTTT. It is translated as CASSRDRGNSEAFF. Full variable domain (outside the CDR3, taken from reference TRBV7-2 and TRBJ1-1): GAGVSQSPSNKVTEKGKDVELRCDPISGHTALYWYRQSLGQGLEFLIYFQGNSAPDKSGLPSDRFSAERTGGSVSTLTIQRTQQEDSAVYLCASSRDRGNSEAFFGQGTRLTVV.

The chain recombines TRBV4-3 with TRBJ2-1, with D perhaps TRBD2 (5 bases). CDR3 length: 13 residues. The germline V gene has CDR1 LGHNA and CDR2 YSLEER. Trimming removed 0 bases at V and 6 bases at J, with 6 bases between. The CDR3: CASSQDGSNEQFF. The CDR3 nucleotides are TGCGCCAGCAGCCAAGATGGGAGCAATGAGCAGTTCTTC.

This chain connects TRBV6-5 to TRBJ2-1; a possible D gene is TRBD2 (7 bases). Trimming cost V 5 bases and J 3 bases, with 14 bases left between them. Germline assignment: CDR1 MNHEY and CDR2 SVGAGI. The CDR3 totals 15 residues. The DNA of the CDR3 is TGTGCCAGCAGTCAACGGGGGGCCGGCTACAATGAGCAGTTCTTC. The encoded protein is CASSQRGAGYNEQFF.

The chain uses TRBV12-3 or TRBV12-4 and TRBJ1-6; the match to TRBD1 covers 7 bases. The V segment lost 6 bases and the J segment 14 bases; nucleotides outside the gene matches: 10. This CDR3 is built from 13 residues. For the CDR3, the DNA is TGTGCCAGCAGCCACGACAGGGTAGAATCCCTCCACTTT. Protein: CASSHDRVESLHF.

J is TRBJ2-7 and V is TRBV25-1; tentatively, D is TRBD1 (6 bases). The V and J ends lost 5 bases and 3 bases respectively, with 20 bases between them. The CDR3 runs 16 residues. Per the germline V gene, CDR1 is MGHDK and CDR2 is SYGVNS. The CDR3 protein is CASSMRQVHSGYEQYF. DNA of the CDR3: TGTGCCAGCAGTATGAGACAGGTACATTCAGGCTACGAGCAGTACTTC.

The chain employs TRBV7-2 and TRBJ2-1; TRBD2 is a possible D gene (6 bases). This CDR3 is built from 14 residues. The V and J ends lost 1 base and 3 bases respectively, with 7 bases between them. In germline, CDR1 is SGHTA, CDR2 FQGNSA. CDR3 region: CASSLGGNYNEQFF. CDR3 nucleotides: TGTGCCAGCAGCTTAGGCGGGAACTACAATGAGCAGTTCTTC.

In nucleotides, the CDR3 is TGTGCCATCAGTGTACATCAGGATCGGGGTTCCTATGGCTACACCTTC. As protein: CAISVHQDRGSYGYTF. This chain links TRBV10-3 with TRBJ1-2; D remains unclear. This CDR3 comprises 16 residues. Germline CDR1 reads ENHRY; CDR2 reads SYGVKD. The V end was cut by 4 bases, the J end by 4 bases, with 19 bases between.

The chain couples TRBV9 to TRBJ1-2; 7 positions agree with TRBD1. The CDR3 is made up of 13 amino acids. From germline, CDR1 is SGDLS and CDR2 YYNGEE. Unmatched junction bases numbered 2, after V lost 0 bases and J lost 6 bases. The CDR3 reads CASSVGQGNGYTF. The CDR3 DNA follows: TGTGCCAGCAGCGTAGGACAGGGTAATGGCTACACCTTC.

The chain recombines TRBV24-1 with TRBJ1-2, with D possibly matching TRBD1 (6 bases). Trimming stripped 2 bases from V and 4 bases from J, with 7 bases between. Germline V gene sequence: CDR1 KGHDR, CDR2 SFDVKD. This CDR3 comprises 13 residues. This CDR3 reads CATSDSTGYGYTF. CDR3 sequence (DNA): TGTGCCACCAGTGATTCGACAGGCTATGGCTACACCTTC.

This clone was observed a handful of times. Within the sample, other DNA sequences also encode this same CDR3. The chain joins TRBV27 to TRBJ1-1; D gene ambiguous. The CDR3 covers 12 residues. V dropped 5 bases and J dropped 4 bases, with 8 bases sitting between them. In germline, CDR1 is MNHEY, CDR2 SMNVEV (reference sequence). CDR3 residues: CASSPKGTEAFF. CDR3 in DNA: TGTGCCAGCAGTCCAAAGGGCACTGAAGCTTTCTTT.

The CDR3 DNA is TGTGCCAGTAGTATGCTGCAAAGTAATTCACCCCTCCACTTT. Its protein product is CASSMLQSNSPLHF. The rearrangement uses TRBV19 and TRBJ1-6; the D is unclear. The ends were cut back, 3 bases at V and 6 bases at J, with 9 bases in the middle. Germline V lookup: CDR1 LNHDA, CDR2 SQIVND (reference sequence). The CDR3 loop spans 14 amino acids. The full variable domain, its missing parts supplied by reference TRBV19 and TRBJ1-6, is DGGITQSPKYLFRKEGQNVTLSCEQNLNHDAMYWYRQDPGQGLRLIYYSQIVNDFQKGDIAEGYSVSREKKESFPLTVTSAQKNPTAFYLCASSMLQSNSPLHFGNGTRLTVT.

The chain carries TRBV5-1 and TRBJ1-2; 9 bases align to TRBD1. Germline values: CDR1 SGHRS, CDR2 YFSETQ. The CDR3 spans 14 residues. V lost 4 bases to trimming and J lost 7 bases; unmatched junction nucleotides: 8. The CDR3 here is CASSTQQGAFGYTF. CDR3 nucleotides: TGCGCCAGCAGCACTCAACAGGGGGCCTTTGGCTACACCTTC.

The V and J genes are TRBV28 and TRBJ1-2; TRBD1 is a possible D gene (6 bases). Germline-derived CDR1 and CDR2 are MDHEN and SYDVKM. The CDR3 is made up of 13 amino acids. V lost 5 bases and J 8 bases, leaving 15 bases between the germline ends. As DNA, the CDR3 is TGTGCCAGCAGTAAGGGGGTGTCGCTGGGCTACACCTTC. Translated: CASSKGVSLGYTF.

The CDR3 bases are TGTGCCAGCAGTTACGTCCCGGGACAGGGGGCGACTTACAATGAGCAGTTCTTC. This codes for CASSYVPGQGATYNEQFF. The rearrangement joins TRBV6-2 or TRBV6-3 to TRBJ2-1, with TRBD1 identical over 12 bases. The germline V gene encodes CDR1 MNHEY and CDR2 SVGEGT. The CDR3 totals 18 residues. After removal of 2 bases from V and 4 bases from J, the junction contained 9 bases not matched to a gene.

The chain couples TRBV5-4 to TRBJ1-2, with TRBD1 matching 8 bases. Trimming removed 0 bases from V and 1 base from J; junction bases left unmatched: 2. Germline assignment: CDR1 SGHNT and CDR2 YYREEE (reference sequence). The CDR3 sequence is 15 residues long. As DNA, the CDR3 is TGTGCCAGCAGCTTGGCAGGGGGCGGTAACTATGGCTACACCTTC. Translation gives CASSLAGGGNYGYTF.

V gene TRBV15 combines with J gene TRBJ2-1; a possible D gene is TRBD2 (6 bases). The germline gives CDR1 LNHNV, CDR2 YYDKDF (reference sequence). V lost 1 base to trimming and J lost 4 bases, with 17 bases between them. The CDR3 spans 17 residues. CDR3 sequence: CATSRGYMSGLYNEQFF. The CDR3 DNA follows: TGTGCCACCAGCAGAGGCTACATGAGCGGACTATACAATGAGCAGTTCTTC.

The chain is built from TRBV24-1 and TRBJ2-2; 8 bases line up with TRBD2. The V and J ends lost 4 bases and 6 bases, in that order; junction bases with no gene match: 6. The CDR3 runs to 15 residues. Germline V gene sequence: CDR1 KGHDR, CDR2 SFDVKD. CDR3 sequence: CATSEPGLVSGELFF. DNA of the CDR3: TGTGCCACCAGTGAGCCGGGACTAGTATCCGGGGAGCTGTTTTTT.

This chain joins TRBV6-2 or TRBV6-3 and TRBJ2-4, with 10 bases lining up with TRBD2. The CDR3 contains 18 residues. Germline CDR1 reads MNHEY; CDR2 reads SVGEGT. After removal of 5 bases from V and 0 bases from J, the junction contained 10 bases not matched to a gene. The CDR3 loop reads CASSPLAGASLAKNIQYF. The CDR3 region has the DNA TGTGCCAGCAGTCCCCTAGCGGGGGCCTCACTAGCCAAAAACATTCAGTACTTC.

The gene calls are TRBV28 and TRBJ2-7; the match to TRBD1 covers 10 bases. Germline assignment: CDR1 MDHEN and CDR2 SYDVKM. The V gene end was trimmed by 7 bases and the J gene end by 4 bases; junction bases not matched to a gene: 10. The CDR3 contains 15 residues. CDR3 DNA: TGTGCCAGCACCGTTCAGACAGGGGGCGCTTACGAGCAGTACTTC. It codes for CASTVQTGGAYEQYF.

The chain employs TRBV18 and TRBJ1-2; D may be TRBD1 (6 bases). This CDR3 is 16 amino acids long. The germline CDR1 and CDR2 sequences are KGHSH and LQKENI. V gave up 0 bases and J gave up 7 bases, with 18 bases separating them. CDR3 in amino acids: CASSPPGASVVGGYTF. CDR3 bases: TGTGCCAGCTCACCACCGGGGGCGAGCGTAGTCGGTGGCTACACCTTC. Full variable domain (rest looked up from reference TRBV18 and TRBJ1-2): NAGVMQNPRHLVRRRGQEARLRCSPMKGHSHVYWYRQLPEEGLKFMVYLQKENIIDESGMPKERFSAEFPKEGPSILRIQQVVRGDSAAYFCASSPPGASVVGGYTFGSGTRLTVV.

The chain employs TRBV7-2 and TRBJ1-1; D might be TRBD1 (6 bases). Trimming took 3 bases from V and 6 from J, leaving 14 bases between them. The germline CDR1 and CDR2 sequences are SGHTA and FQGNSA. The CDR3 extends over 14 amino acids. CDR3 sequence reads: CASSFLGGKAEAFF. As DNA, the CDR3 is TGTGCCAGCAGCTTTTTAGGGGGGAAGGCTGAAGCTTTCTTT.

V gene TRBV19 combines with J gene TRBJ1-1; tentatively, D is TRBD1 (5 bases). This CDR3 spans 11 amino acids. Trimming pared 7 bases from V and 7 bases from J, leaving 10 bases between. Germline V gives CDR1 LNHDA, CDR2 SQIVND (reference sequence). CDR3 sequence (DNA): TGTGCCAGTATTGGAGGGGTTGAAGCTTTCTTT. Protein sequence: CASIGGVEAFF.